This TCR beta chain is from a study of regulatory dendritic cells for organ transplantation. V was pared by 5 bases and J by 6 bases, with 9 bases of the junction left unmatched. Germline V lookup: CDR1 SGHVS, CDR2 FQNEAQ. The CDR3 extends over 16 amino acids. Notes on the study in general: Memory CD8+ T cells were the most oligoclonal; naive cells were highly diverse.

Here immunoSEQ multiplex PCR was the method, and the copy in TCRdb shows in-frame clones only, minus some. The sample holds around 30,000 clones, 60% to 80% seen once. A word on this clone: The antigen is undetermined.

The sequencing sample was made of memory CD4+ T cells from blood. Subset meaning: CD45RO+ memory T cells. The source is a human donor in good health. The gene calls are TRBV7-8 and TRBJ2-2, with TRBD1 matching 10 bases. DNA of the CDR3: TGTGCCAGCAGCCCCCGGGACAGGGGTGGTGCCGGGGAGCTGTTTTTT. Encoded protein: CASSPRDRGGAGELFF. Based on the CDR3 plus reference TRBV7-8 and TRBJ2-2, the full variable domain is GAGVSQSPRYKVAKRGQDVALRCDPISGHVSLFWYQQALGQGPEFLTYFQNEAQLDKSGLPSDRFFAERPEGSVSTLKIQRTQQEDSAVYLCASSPRDRGGAGELFFGEGSRLTVL.